What follows are 21 T cell receptor beta chains derived from one specimen sequenced in a study of shared clonotypes between healthy human individuals. Naive CD8 cells comprised CD45RO-negative, CCR7-positively selected cells, excluding terminally differentiated effector memory CD45RA+ cells. The data were produced by immunoSEQ multiplex PCR, yet TCRdb's version contains in-frame clones alone and is incomplete. The sample includes over 2 million clones, approximately 94% seen only once; the top ten take approximately 1.2%. The material sequenced was naive CD8+ T cells sorted from blood. The receptors stem from a man younger than 35 in good health.

This clone was detected only once. The same CDR3 can be traced to other DNA sequences in this sample. DNA of the CDR3: TGCGCCAGCAGCCAAGACGTAGGGTCCGGGGAGCTGTTTTTT. It is translated as CASSQDVGSGELFF. The chain uses TRBV4-3 and TRBJ2-2; no reliable D call. CDR1 LGHNA and CDR2 YSLEER come from the germline V gene. Trimming removed 0 bases at V and 6 bases at J, with 8 bases between. The CDR3 is 14 residues long.

This chain links TRBV7-9 with TRBJ2-1; 12 positions match TRBD2. The CDR3 loop spans 16 amino acids. V lost 5 bases and J lost 6; bases outside the gene matches: 8. Germline CDR1 reads SEHNR; CDR2 reads FQNEAQ (reference sequence). CDR3 loop: CASSGRTSGDINEQFF. For the CDR3, the DNA is TGTGCCAGCAGCGGACGGACTAGCGGGGACATCAATGAGCAGTTCTTC.

The genes are TRBV9 and TRBJ2-5; D remains unclear. The CDR3 covers 12 residues. The ends were cut back, 3 bases at V and 1 base at J, with 4 bases in the middle. CDR1 and CDR2 (germline): SGDLS, YYNGEE. This CDR3 reads CASSGSQETQYF. DNA for the CDR3: TGTGCCAGCAGCGGGAGCCAAGAGACCCAGTACTTC.

This clone was recorded a few times. The chain has TRBV19 and TRBJ1-1; D gene uncertain. Germline lookup yields CDR1 LNHDA and CDR2 SQIVND (reference sequence). The length of the CDR3 is 11 residues. V dropped 5 bases and J dropped 1 base, with 2 bases sitting between them. The CDR3 DNA reads TGTGCCAGTAGTGCGAACACTGAAGCTTTCTTT. Translated: CASSANTEAFF.

The chain carries TRBV21-1 and TRBJ1-1; the D call of TRBD1 is as the table states it, not checked on the DNA. TRBV21-1 is termed a pseudogene. The CDR3 covers 12 residues. CDR3 sequence: CATSQGNTEAFF. CDR3 in DNA: TGTGCCACGTCGCAGGGGAACACTGAAGCTTTCTTT.

The chain uses TRBV7-9 and TRBJ1-4; D is ambiguous. Trimming cost V 2 bases and J 8 bases, with 18 bases left between them. The length of the CDR3 is 16 residues. Germline values: CDR1 SEHNR, CDR2 FQNEAQ (reference sequence). CDR3 loop: CASSLTTSGLREKLFF. CDR3 nucleotides: TGTGCCAGCAGCTTAACGACATCAGGACTTAGAGAAAAACTGTTTTTT.

This chain connects TRBV7-8 to TRBJ1-4; D may be TRBD1 (5 bases). The V end lost 1 base, the J end lost 5 bases, and 14 bases lay between the germline ends. The germline CDR1 and CDR2 sequences are SGHVS and FQNEAQ. This CDR3 comprises 16 residues. The CDR3 DNA sequence: TGTGCCAGCAGCTTAGTTACCTTCGGGGGGAATGAAAAACTGTTTTTT. Translated: CASSLVTFGGNEKLFF.

Of note for this clone: This specimen includes other DNA sequences encoding the same CDR3. The chain combines TRBV5-6 with TRBJ2-7; no firm D call. The CDR3 contains 14 residues. Germline values: CDR1 SGHDT, CDR2 YYEEEE. The ends were cut back, 4 bases at V and 3 bases at J, with 14 bases in the middle. CDR3 DNA: TGTGCCAGCAGCCTAGGAGACCGCGGCTACGAGCAGTACTTC. This codes for CASSLGDRGYEQYF.

The V and J genes are TRBV27 and TRBJ2-3; 13 positions agree with TRBD2. The CDR3 has 17 amino acids. The trim removed 5 bases at V and 5 bases at J, leaving 10 bases unmatched. The germline V gene encodes CDR1 MNHEY and CDR2 SMNVEV (reference sequence). CDR3 in DNA: TGTGCCAGCAGTCCCCTCGGACTAGCGGGAGTGGAAGATACGCAGTATTTT. Protein sequence: CASSPLGLAGVEDTQYF.

The chain couples TRBV4-3 to TRBJ1-2; D unresolved. Trimming removed 0 bases at V and 6 bases at J, with 11 bases between. The CDR3 length is 14 residues. Germline CDR1 reads LGHNA; CDR2 reads YSLEER. CDR3 protein: CASSQDGLEDGYTF. The CDR3 DNA sequence: TGCGCCAGCAGCCAAGATGGTCTCGAGGATGGCTACACCTTC.

The chain carries TRBV7-6 and TRBJ2-5; 9 bases agree with TRBD2. Trimming took 5 bases from V and 5 from J; bases not matched to a gene: 9. In germline, CDR1 is SGHVS, CDR2 FNYEAQ. CDR3 length: 15 amino acids. For the CDR3, the DNA is TGTGCCAGCAGCCCGGACAGCGGGGGGATGGAGACCCAGTACTTC. It yields the protein CASSPDSGGMETQYF.

The V call is TRBV30, the J call TRBJ2-3; perhaps D is TRBD1 or TRBD2 (5 bases each). The CDR3 has 15 amino acids. V was trimmed by 3 bases and J by 2 bases, leaving 15 bases between them. The V gene's germline CDR1 is GTSNPN and CDR2 SVGIG (reference sequence). CDR3 coding DNA: TGTGCCTGGAGATGGGGGTTGGCGGCCACAGATACGCAGTATTTT. It is translated as CAWRWGLAATDTQYF.

The chain carries TRBV7-6 and TRBJ2-5, with TRBD2 matching over 8 bases. Trimming cost V 2 bases and J 4 bases; bases outside gene matches: 9. In germline, CDR1 is SGHVS, CDR2 FNYEAQ. The CDR3 is 16 amino acids. CDR3 DNA: TGTGCCAGCAGCTTAAAGATCAGCGGGAGTGGAGAGACCCAGTACTTC. Translation gives CASSLKISGSGETQYF.

V is TRBV5-6 and J is TRBJ2-4; TRBD2 might be the D (6 bases). This CDR3 is built from 13 residues. The V gene lost 6 bases and the J gene lost 7 bases, with 14 bases spanning the gap. Germline loops: CDR1 SGHDT, CDR2 YYEEEE. DNA of the CDR3: TGTGCCAGCACCCCTGGAGGGGTGAACATTCAGTACTTC. It encodes CASTPGGVNIQYF.

The chain combines TRBV28 with TRBJ2-7; 9 bases are a match to TRBD2. V was pared by 3 bases and J by 6 bases, with 12 bases of the junction left unmatched. Germline V gene data show CDR1 as MDHEN and CDR2 as SYDVKM. CDR3 length: 16 amino acids. The CDR3 DNA sequence: TGTGCCAGCAGTTTCGTCCTGGCGGGGGGGCCCGGCGAGCAGTACTTC. This gives the protein CASSFVLAGGPGEQYF.

Only one count was recorded for this clone. This chain uses TRBV5-1 with TRBJ1-1, with D hard to call. V lost 3 bases to trimming and J lost 7 bases, with 13 bases between them. CDR1 is SGHRS, CDR2 YFSETQ, per germline. The CDR3 consists of 13 residues. The CDR3 DNA sequence: TGCGCCAGCAGCTCTATGAAAGGGTATGAAGCTTTCTTT. It specifies CASSSMKGYEAFF.

This rearrangement joins TRBV19 to TRBJ2-7, with D possibly TRBD2 on 6 matching bases. The CDR3 is 16 amino acids. V lost 5 bases to trimming and J lost 4 bases, with 21 bases between them. Germline CDR1 reads LNHDA; CDR2 reads SQIVND (reference sequence). Written as DNA, the CDR3 is TGTGCCAGTAGTCTCTTCCCCAGACTAGAGACATACGAGCAGTACTTC. The encoded protein is CASSLFPRLETYEQYF.

The chain has TRBV10-3 and TRBJ2-1; maybe TRBD2 (6 bases). The CDR3 runs to 14 residues. V gave up 4 bases and J gave up 8 bases, with 15 bases separating them. In germline, CDR1 is ENHRY, CDR2 SYGVKD. The DNA of the CDR3 is TGTGCCATCAGTGGCACCGGGACTCCGGATGAGCAGTTCTTC. Amino acid sequence: CAISGTGTPDEQFF.

This clone was seen just once. This sample also contains other DNA sequences that code for the same CDR3. The DNA for the CDR3 is TGCAGCGTTGAATCCGGTTATGGCTACACCTTC. Its translation is CSVESGYGYTF. The chain employs TRBV29-1 and TRBJ1-2; the D is unclear. Looked up from germline, CDR1 is SQVTM and CDR2 is ANQGSEA. V dropped 2 bases and J dropped 5 bases, with 6 bases sitting between them. The CDR3 is 11 residues long. Based on the CDR3 plus reference TRBV29-1 and TRBJ1-2, the full variable domain is SAVISQKPSRDICQRGTSLTIQCQVDSQVTMMFWYRQQPGQSLTLIATANQGSEATYESGFVIDKFPISRPNLTFSTLTVSNMSPEDSSIYLCSVESGYGYTFGSGTRLTVV.

The chain couples TRBV9 to TRBJ1-1; TRBD1 aligns across 7 bases. The V and J ends lost 4 bases and 0 bases, in that order; junction bases with no gene match: 15. CDR1 SGDLS and CDR2 YYNGEE come from the germline V gene. The CDR3 runs to 18 residues. The CDR3 DNA follows: TGTGCCAGCAGCAATGATCCGGGACAGCTGAACATGAACACTGAAGCTTTCTTT. It translates to CASSNDPGQLNMNTEAFF. The full variable domain, completed using reference TRBV9 and TRBJ1-1, is DSGVTQTPKHLITATGQRVTLRCSPRSGDLSVYWYQQSLDQGLQFLIQYYNGEERAKGNILERFSAQQFPDLHSELNLSSLELGDSALYFCASSNDPGQLNMNTEAFFGQGTRLTVV.

This clone was counted once. The V gene is TRBV10-2, the J gene TRBJ1-5; possible D gene TRBD1, 5 bases. The CDR3 is made up of 14 amino acids. V lost 4 bases and J lost 7, with 14 bases in between. Germline V gene sequence: CDR1 WSHSY, CDR2 SAAADI. The CDR3 DNA reads TGCGCCAGCAGTGGCGGCGGGGCCGGGCAGCCCCAGCATTTT. Protein: CASSGGGAGQPQHF.